Detailed here is one T cell receptor beta chain. This sample is part of a study of blood T cell repertoires in COVID-19. The V end was cut by 5 bases, the J end by 5 bases, with 9 bases between. CDR3 size: 12 residues. Germline V gene lookup returns CDR1 SGHVS and CDR2 FQNEAQ. Source study methods: Quantification of nucleated cells was approximated via reference gene primer amplification. Produced via immunoSEQ multiplex PCR; TCRdb's table is partial and in-frame only. For V, J and clone size, that table is used; D and trimming come from the DNA. This sample carries almost 350,000 clones, approximately 91% of them seen once, and the ten largest clones take approximately 1%. Those who participated ranged in age from roughly 18 to 95 years and resided in 20 to 30 US areas. Assignments of participants to cohorts depended upon their own reported clinical history. During the 2 weeks before they entered the study, exposed participants had met someone with a PCR-confirmed or clinician-diagnosed COVID-19 case.

The sequenced sample consisted of PBMCs or T cells enriched from blood (not recorded which). The receptor comes from a woman aged 25 to 45 who had been exposed to COVID-19. The chain is built from TRBV7-8 and TRBJ2-5; no clear D gene. The CDR3 DNA reads as TGTGCCAGCAGCCGATATCTGGAGACCCAGTACTTC. It yields the protein CASSRYLETQYF.